These 23 T cell receptor beta chains were sequenced from one sample in a study of T-cell reconstitution after alpha-beta-depleted transplantation in children. Preparation of the TCRbeta library used unique molecular identifiers. TCRdb reanalysed the PCR reads using MiXCR and keeps one entry per CDR3 protein. The profile shows 190,000 or so distinct CDR3 sequences, around 6.8% of them singletons. Material: PBMCs from the stem cell graft donor, obtained from the stem cell graft. The receptors shown here come from a human donor who donated a stem cell graft to a child with Wiskott-Aldrich syndrome.

This clonotype appeared many times. This chain uses TRBV10-1 with TRBJ2-3; 8 nucleotides line up with TRBD2. Germline CDR1 reads WNHNN; CDR2 reads SYGVQD (reference sequence). The length of the CDR3 is 14 residues. Trimming removed 4 bases from V and 3 bases from J; junction bases left unmatched: 3. In DNA, the CDR3 is TGCGCCAGCAGTGTTCGGGAGGGGACAGATACGCAGTATTTT. It specifies CASSVREGTDTQYF.

This clonotype was recorded a few times. V usage is TRBV4-2 and J usage is TRBJ2-3, with TRBD2 matching 10 bases. CDR3 length: 17 residues. After removal of 1 base from V and 4 bases from J, the junction contained 8 bases not matched to a gene. Per the germline V gene, CDR1 is LGHNA and CDR2 is YNFKEQ. This chain's CDR3 is CASSQAQTSGLADTQYF. Written as DNA, the CDR3 is TGTGCCAGCAGCCAAGCTCAGACTAGCGGGCTGGCAGATACGCAGTATTTT.

This clonotype was observed a few times. The rearrangement uses TRBV11-1 and TRBJ2-6, with TRBD1 as a possible D gene (7 bases). Trimming stripped 7 bases from V and 0 bases from J, with 19 bases between. Germline CDR1 SGHAT, CDR2 FQDESV (reference sequence). The CDR3 runs to 18 residues. The CDR3 loop reads CASKNSAGQNSGANVLTF. The CDR3 region has the DNA TGTGCCAGCAAAAATTCCGCGGGACAGAACTCTGGGGCCAACGTCCTGACTTTC.

A note on this clonotype: A clone one base away is much larger, so this may be a read error. The chain recombines TRBV5-1 with TRBJ2-5; 11 bases map to TRBD2. After removal of 4 bases from V and 5 bases from J, the junction contained 10 bases not matched to a gene. This CDR3 is built from 16 residues. Germline V gene lookup returns CDR1 SGHRS and CDR2 YFSETQ. The CDR3 nucleotides are TGCGCCAGCAGCCTGGGACTAGCGGAGAAACACGAGACCCAGTACTTC. It codes for CASSLGLAEKHETQYF. The complete variable domain, with remaining parts taken from reference TRBV5-1 and TRBJ2-5, reads KAGVTQTPRYLIKTRGQQVTLSCSPISGHRSVSWYQQTPGQGLQFLFEYFSETQRNKGNFPGRFSGRQFSNSRSEMNVSTLELGDSALYLCASSLGLAEKHETQYFGPGTRLLVL.

This clonotype came up many times. V gene TRBV7-9 combines with J gene TRBJ1-1; 8 bases match TRBD1. J was trimmed by 8 bases and V by 5 bases; bases with no gene match: 4. This CDR3 region has 12 residues. Germline CDR1 reads SEHNR; CDR2 reads FQNEAQ (reference sequence). As DNA, the CDR3 is TGTGCCAGCAGCCGGGACAGGCGAGAAGCTTTCTTT. Translation gives CASSRDRREAFF.

This clonotype has ten or more counts. V gene TRBV20-1 combines with J gene TRBJ1-2; no reliable D call. The CDR3 extends over 13 amino acids. CDR1 and CDR2 from the germline V gene are DFQATT and SNEGSKA (reference sequence). V was pared by 5 bases and J by 3 bases, with 13 bases between. CDR3 sequence reads: CSAVISRDYGYTF. The CDR3 DNA sequence: TGCAGTGCTGTAATATCACGGGACTATGGCTACACCTTC.

This clonotype was seen ten or more times. The CDR3 nucleotides are TGCGCCAGCAGACGGACAGGGGATGGCTACACCTTC. It specifies CASRRTGDGYTF. The chain links TRBV5-1 to TRBJ1-2; TRBD1 matches 9 bases. Trimming cost V 5 bases and J 6 bases; bases outside gene matches: 2. There are 12 residues in the CDR3. CDR1 and CDR2 (germline): SGHRS, YFSETQ.

The chain links TRBV7-2 to TRBJ1-6, with D maybe TRBD1 (5 bases). Germline assignment: CDR1 SGHTA and CDR2 FQGNSA. The CDR3 has 16 residues. The V and J ends lost 6 bases and 4 bases respectively, with 16 bases between them. This CDR3 is CASRQTGTEYNSPLHF. DNA of the CDR3: TGTGCCAGCAGGCAGACCGGGACGGAGTATAATTCACCCCTCCACTTT.

In this sample, this clonotype turned up many times. The CDR3 protein is CASSESLNTEAFF. CDR3 DNA sequence: TGCGCCAGCAGTGAATCCTTGAACACTGAAGCTTTCTTT. The V gene is TRBV10-1, the J gene TRBJ1-1; D is uncertain. The length of the CDR3 is 13 residues. Germline CDR1 reads WNHNN; CDR2 reads SYGVQD (reference sequence). V was pared by 3 bases and J by 0 bases, with 5 bases between.

This clonotype occurred many times. The genes are TRBV25-1 and TRBJ2-3; D ambiguous. The CDR3 runs to 13 residues. V was shortened by 5 bases and J by 0 bases, with 6 bases between the two germline ends. The germline V gene has CDR1 MGHDK and CDR2 SYGVNS. CDR3: CASSKRSTDTQYF. In DNA form, the CDR3 reads TGTGCCAGCAGTAAACGAAGCACAGATACGCAGTATTTT. Drawing the rest from reference TRBV25-1 and TRBJ2-3, the complete variable domain is EADIYQTPRYLVIGTGKKITLECSQTMGHDKMYWYQQDPGMELHLIHYSYGVNSTEKGDLSSESTVSRIRTEHFPLTLESARPSHTSQYLCASSKRSTDTQYFGPGTRLTVL.

The table lists this clonotype with a few counts. The J gene is TRBJ2-7, the V gene TRBV10-3; a possible D gene is TRBD2 (6 bases). V shed 3 bases and J shed 4 bases, with 16 bases lying between them. Germline V gene sequence: CDR1 ENHRY, CDR2 SYGVKD. This CDR3 has 15 amino acids. The DNA of the CDR3 is TGTGCCATCAGTGAATCCGTTGTGGAGGGTTACGAGCAGTACTTC. It specifies CAISESVVEGYEQYF.

This clonotype was detected ten times or more. This chain connects TRBV12-3 or TRBV12-4 to TRBJ2-1, with D maybe TRBD2 (5 bases). The V gene lost 3 bases and the J gene lost 0 bases, with 12 bases spanning the gap. This CDR3 contains 16 residues. The CDR3 DNA sequence: TGTGCCAGCAGTTTGGGAGAGGGAAGCTCCTACAATGAGCAGTTCTTC. Protein sequence: CASSLGEGSSYNEQFF.

This clonotype showed up many times. The rearrangement uses TRBV7-2 and TRBJ2-5, with D perhaps matching TRBD1 (7 bases). The CDR3 is made up of 15 amino acids. Germline V gene lookup returns CDR1 SGHTA and CDR2 FQGNSA. Deletions cut 3 bases from V and 1 base from J, with 12 bases between. Here the CDR3 reads CASSFQGGIQETQYF. CDR3 DNA sequence: TGTGCCAGCAGCTTTCAGGGGGGCATCCAAGAGACCCAGTACTTC.

The chain couples TRBV7-9 to TRBJ2-5, with 7 bases that match TRBD1. Germline V gene data show CDR1 as SEHNR and CDR2 as FQNEAQ (reference sequence). CDR3 length: 15 residues. The V segment lost 3 bases and the J segment 1 base; nucleotides outside the gene matches: 5. Here the CDR3 reads CASSFGTAVQETQYF. The CDR3 coding sequence is TGTGCCAGCAGCTTTGGGACAGCCGTCCAAGAGACCCAGTACTTC.

This clonotype was seen ten or more times. V usage is TRBV12-3 or TRBV12-4 and J usage is TRBJ2-5; maybe TRBD2 (6 bases). CDR3 size: 18 residues. Trimming pared 4 bases from V and 2 bases from J, leaving 23 bases between. The DNA of the CDR3 is TGTGCCAGCAGTTCGGCGGGGCCCAGTTCCCCAAATCAAGAGACCCAGTACTTC. Its protein is CASSSAGPSSPNQETQYF.

This clonotype was picked up a small number of times. The chain combines TRBV5-1 with TRBJ2-7, with D unclear. Germline lookup yields CDR1 SGHRS and CDR2 YFSETQ. CDR3 length: 15 residues. V was clipped by 5 bases and J by 2 bases, with 17 bases between them. DNA for the CDR3: TGCGCCAGCAGGCGAGGCGGCGGTTCCACCTACGAGCAGTACTTC. It yields the protein CASRRGGGSTYEQYF.

Ten or more counts support this clonotype. V usage is TRBV6-6 and J usage is TRBJ2-7; D gene ambiguous. CDR1 is MNHNY and CDR2 is SVGAGI in the germline V gene (reference sequence). This CDR3 contains 13 residues. Trimming removed 5 bases at V and 6 bases at J, with 14 bases between. This CDR3 is CASSQLGPSEQYF. CDR3 DNA sequence: TGTGCCAGCAGTCAACTGGGCCCCTCCGAGCAGTACTTC.

This clonotype came up many times. The rearrangement uses TRBV3-1 and TRBJ2-7; D may be TRBD2 (6 bases). V lost 4 bases and J 6 bases, leaving 19 bases between the germline ends. From germline, CDR1 is LGHDT and CDR2 YNNKEL (reference sequence). This CDR3 spans 15 amino acids. CDR3 loop: CASSPGGSPVGEQYF. The DNA for the CDR3 is TGTGCCAGCAGCCCTGGGGGGTCACCGGTGGGCGAGCAGTACTTC.

Regarding this clonotype: A much larger clonotype is one base distant, so this may be a read error. J is TRBJ2-4 and V is TRBV20-1; D gene uncertain. CDR3 length: 14 residues. Per the germline V gene, CDR1 is DFQATT and CDR2 is SNEGSKA (reference sequence). The CDR3: CSARDTLGKNTQYF. For the CDR3, the DNA is TGCAGTGCTAGAGATACGTTGGGCAAAAACACTCAGTACTTC.

This clonotype showed up many times. The CDR3 bases are TGCAGTGCTAGAGATGAACATAATAGCAATCAGCCCCAGCATTTT. It encodes CSARDEHNSNQPQHF. J is TRBJ1-5 and V is TRBV20-1; D is uncertain. Germline V gene sequence: CDR1 DFQATT, CDR2 SNEGSKA (reference sequence). The germline V and J ends were trimmed by 0 bases and 0 bases, with 9 bases remaining between them. This CDR3 spans 15 amino acids.

This clonotype came up many times. The V gene is TRBV29-1, the J gene TRBJ2-2; perhaps TRBD1 as D (7 bases). The CDR3 is 14 amino acids. The V gene's germline CDR1 is SQVTM and CDR2 ANQGSEA. The V gene lost 4 bases and the J gene lost 4 bases, with 13 bases spanning the gap. The CDR3 spells CSVGQGSGTGELFF. The CDR3, as DNA: TGCAGCGTTGGACAGGGTAGCGGCACCGGGGAGCTGTTTTTT.

This clonotype was observed at least ten times. The genes are TRBV12-3 or TRBV12-4 and TRBJ1-1; D unresolved. V was trimmed by 3 bases and J by 1 base, leaving 6 bases between them. CDR3 length equals 13 residues. The chain's CDR3 is CASSFKTNTEAFF. CDR3 nucleotides: TGTGCCAGCAGTTTCAAGACGAACACTGAAGCTTTCTTT.

This clonotype came up many times. In DNA, the CDR3 is TGTGCCATCAGTTCGGACAGGGGGCAGGGCTATGGCTACACCTTC. It yields the protein CAISSDRGQGYGYTF. The chain carries TRBV10-3 and TRBJ1-2; 11 nucleotides line up with TRBD1. Looked up from germline, CDR1 is ENHRY and CDR2 is SYGVKD. The CDR3 length is 15 residues. Trimming took 5 bases from V and 4 from J; bases not matched to a gene: 6.